The T cell receptor beta chain under discussion was sequenced for a study of CXCR3-negative and CXCR3-positive naive CD8 T cells. Regarding the study as a whole: Naive cells used TRBV-TRBJ genes in much the same way whether CXCR3-negative or CXCR3-positive; memory cells did not. Both naive subsets carried similar amounts of surface CD5, so TCR strength was inferred from TRB CDR3 properties. CXCR3-negative naive cells had less hydrophobic TRB CDR3s than did CXCR3-positive naive cells.

UMI-labeled 5' RACE yielded the TRB cDNA libraries. TCRdb reanalyzed the 5' RACE reads, giving one entry per CDR3 protein sequence and no DNA. In total, the table holds 150,000 to 170,000 distinct CDR3 sequences. Notes on this clonotype: Its antigen is as yet unknown.

The CDR3 length is 12 residues. Germline V gene data show CDR1 as MNHNY and CDR2 as SVGAGI (reference sequence). V and J are TRBV6-6 and TRBJ2-3. The sequenced sample consisted of naive CXCR3+ CD8+ T cells from blood. As to subset: CD45RO-CCR7+CD27+CD95- naive CD8+ T cells expressing CXCR3 (TNR3+). This TCR came from a human donor in good health. Some clones in this sample may be carry-over from other donors' samples. The CDR3 protein is CASSPDQDTQYF.